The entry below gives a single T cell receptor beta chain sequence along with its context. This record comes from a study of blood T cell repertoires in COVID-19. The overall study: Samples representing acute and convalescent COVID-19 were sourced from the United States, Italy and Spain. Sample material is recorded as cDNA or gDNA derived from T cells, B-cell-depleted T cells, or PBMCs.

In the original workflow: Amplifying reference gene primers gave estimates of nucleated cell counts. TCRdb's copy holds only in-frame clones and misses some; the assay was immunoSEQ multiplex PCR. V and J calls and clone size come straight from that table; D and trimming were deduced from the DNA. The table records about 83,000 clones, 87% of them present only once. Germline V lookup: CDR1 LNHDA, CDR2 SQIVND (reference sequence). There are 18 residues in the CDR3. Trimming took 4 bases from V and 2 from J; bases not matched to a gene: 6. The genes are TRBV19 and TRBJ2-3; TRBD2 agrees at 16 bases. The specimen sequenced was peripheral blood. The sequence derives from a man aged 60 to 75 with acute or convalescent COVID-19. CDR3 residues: CASSTTGLAGGITDTQYF. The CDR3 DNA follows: TGTGCCAGTAGTACTACGGGACTAGCGGGGGGGATCACAGATACGCAGTATTTT. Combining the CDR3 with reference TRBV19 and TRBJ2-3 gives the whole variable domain DGGITQSPKYLFRKEGQNVTLSCEQNLNHDAMYWYRQDPGQGLRLIYYSQIVNDFQKGDIAEGYSVSREKKESFPLTVTSAQKNPTAFYLCASSTTGLAGGITDTQYFGPGTRLTVL.